This T cell receptor beta chain was sequenced during a study of blood T cell repertoires in COVID-19 (dated by TCRdb to about 2020). The study in broad terms: The collaborator samples originated in the United States, Italy and Spain and spanned the acute and convalescent phases of COVID-19. Nearly every sample came with metadata listing a de-identified subject ID, COVID-19 status, age in years and sex. The material from the prospective study consisted of cDNA or gDNA derived from T cells, B-cell-depleted T cells, or PBMCs. The repertoires were released in a freely available public database meant as a resource for research on the immune response to SARS-CoV-2. Deeply sampled blood TCRbeta repertoires from subjects exposed to, actively infected with, or recovered from COVID-19 were included in the dataset. The samples were drawn from two sources: the first 160 participants of the ongoing ImmuneRACE study, and 1,200 or so subjects contributed by 6 global collaborators. HLA class I and class II types, where available, came from metadata supplied by the sample provider rather than from assay-based typing.

What the research found in general, with its limitations: The quantity of clinical and demographic metadata differed by source and by participant and was supplied without curation.

Collaborating institutions collected whole blood in K2EDTA tubes following their own protocols. Collaborator samples were shipped for TCRbeta analysis as frozen whole blood, isolated PBMCs, or DNA extracted from either sample type. TCRbeta CDR3 regions were amplified from genomic DNA by means of the immunoSEQ Assay, a bias-controlled multiplex PCR. The source study handled its data this way. The number of nucleated cells in each sample was estimated from the amplification of reference gene primers within the assay. Sequence reads were collapsed and filtered to measure the absolute abundance of every unique TCRbeta CDR3 rearrangement. Productive Simpson clonality was computed per sample as the square root of Simpson's diversity index over productive rearrangements. TCRdb took this table from immuneACCESS and kept in-frame rearrangements with V and J called. Such tables lack part of the clones; where checked against another copy, unresolved V genes explain under half of the gap, and the rest is unexplained. V and J calls and clone size are given by that table; D and trimming were obtained from the DNA. This sample holds about 85,000 clones; approximately 90% were observed only once. Jointly, the top ten make up less than 2.5% of the sample.

V sheds 0 bases and J sheds 4 bases, leaving 19 bases between their ends. Including the terminal cysteine and phenylalanine, the CDR3 comprises 17 residues. The read is trimmed to its CDR3 DNA, 51 bases read in frame from base 1. The germline V gene (reference sequence) provides CDR1 SGHNT and CDR2 YYREEE. Points on this clone: Its antigen specificity is not known. The sample holds no much larger clone one base away, and base qualities are not on file.

The sequencing input was peripheral blood. The chain is encoded by TRBV5-4 joined to TRBJ1-2, with no confident D gene call. This receptor was obtained from a human donor with active COVID-19. The donor label of this sample is uncertain. The bases read TGTGCCAGCAGCTTGGACCTCCGGGGTGGCTTTGGCTATGGCTACACCTTC. This sequence encodes CASSLDLRGGFGYGYTF.